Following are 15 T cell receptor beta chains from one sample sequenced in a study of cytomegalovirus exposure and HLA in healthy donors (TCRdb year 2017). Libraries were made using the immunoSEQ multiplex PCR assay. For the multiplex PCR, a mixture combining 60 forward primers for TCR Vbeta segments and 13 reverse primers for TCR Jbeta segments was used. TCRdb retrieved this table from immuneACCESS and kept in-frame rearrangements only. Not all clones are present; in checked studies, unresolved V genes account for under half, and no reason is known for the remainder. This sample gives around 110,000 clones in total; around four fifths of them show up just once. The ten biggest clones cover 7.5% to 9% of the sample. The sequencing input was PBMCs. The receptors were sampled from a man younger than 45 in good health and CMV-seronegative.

The CDR3 sequence: CASSLGTGDEQYF. DNA for the CDR3: TGTGCCAGCTCACTGGGGACAGGGGACGAGCAGTACTTC. V usage is TRBV18 and J usage is TRBJ2-7, with 10 bases aligning to TRBD1. Germline V gene lookup returns CDR1 KGHSH and CDR2 LQKENI. V lost 4 bases, J lost 5 bases, and 2 bases stayed unmatched. This CDR3 contains 13 residues.

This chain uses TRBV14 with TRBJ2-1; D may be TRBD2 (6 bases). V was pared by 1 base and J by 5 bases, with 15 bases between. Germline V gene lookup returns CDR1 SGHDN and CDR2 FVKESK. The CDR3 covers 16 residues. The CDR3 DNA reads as TGTGCCAGCAGCCAAGGGGCAGGGAGGATGGACAATGAGCAGTTCTTC. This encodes CASSQGAGRMDNEQFF.

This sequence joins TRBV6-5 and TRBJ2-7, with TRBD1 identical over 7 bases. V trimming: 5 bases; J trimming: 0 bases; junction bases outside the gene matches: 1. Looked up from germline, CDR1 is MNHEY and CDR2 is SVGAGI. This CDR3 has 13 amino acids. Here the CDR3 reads CASSAGGSYEQYF. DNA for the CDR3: TGTGCCAGCAGTGCAGGGGGCTCCTACGAGCAGTACTTC.

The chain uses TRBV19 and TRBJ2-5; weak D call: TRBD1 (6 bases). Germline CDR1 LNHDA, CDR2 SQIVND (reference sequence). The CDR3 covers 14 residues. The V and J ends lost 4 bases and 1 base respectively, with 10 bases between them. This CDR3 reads CASSTPGVQETQYF. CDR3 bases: TGTGCCAGTAGTACCCCAGGGGTCCAAGAGACCCAGTACTTC. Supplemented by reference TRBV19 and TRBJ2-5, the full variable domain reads DGGITQSPKYLFRKEGQNVTLSCEQNLNHDAMYWYRQDPGQGLRLIYYSQIVNDFQKGDIAEGYSVSREKKESFPLTVTSAQKNPTAFYLCASSTPGVQETQYFGPGTRLLVL.

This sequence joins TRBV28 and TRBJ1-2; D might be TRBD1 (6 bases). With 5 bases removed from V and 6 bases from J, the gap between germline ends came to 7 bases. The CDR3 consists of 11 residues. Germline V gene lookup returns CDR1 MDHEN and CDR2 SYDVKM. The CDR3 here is CASSRTDGYTF. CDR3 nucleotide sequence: TGTGCCAGCAGTAGGACAGATGGCTACACCTTC.

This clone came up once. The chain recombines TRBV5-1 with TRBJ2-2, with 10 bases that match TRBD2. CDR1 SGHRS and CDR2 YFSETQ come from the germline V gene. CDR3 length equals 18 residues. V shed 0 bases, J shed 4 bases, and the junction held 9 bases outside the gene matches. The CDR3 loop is CASSLGPAGGPGTGELFF. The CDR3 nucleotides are TGCGCCAGCAGCTTGGGCCCAGCGGGAGGGCCGGGCACCGGGGAGCTGTTTTTT.

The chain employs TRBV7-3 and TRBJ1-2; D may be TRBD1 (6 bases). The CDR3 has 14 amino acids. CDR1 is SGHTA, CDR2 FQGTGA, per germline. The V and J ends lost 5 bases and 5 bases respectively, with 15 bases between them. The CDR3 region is CASSQGGGDYGYTF. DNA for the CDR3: TGTGCCAGCAGCCAGGGAGGGGGAGATTATGGCTACACCTTC.

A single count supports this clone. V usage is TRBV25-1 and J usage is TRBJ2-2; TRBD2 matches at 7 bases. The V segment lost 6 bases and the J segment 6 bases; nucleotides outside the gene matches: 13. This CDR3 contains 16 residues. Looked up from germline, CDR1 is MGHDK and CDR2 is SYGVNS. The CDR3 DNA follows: TGTGCCAGCAGAACTAACTCACGGGGGGTGGCCGGGGAGCTGTTTTTT. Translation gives CASRTNSRGVAGELFF.

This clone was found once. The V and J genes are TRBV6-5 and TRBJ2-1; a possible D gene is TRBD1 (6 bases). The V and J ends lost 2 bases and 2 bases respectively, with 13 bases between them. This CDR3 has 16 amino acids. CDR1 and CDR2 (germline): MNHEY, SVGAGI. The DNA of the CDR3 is TGTGCCAGCAGTTACAGGTCGGGACACCCCTACAATGAGCAGTTCTTC. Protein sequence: CASSYRSGHPYNEQFF.

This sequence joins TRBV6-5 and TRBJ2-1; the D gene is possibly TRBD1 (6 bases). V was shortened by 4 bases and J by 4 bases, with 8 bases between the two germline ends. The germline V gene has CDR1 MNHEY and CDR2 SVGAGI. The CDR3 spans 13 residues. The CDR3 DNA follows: TGTGCCAGCAGTTGGGGACAATACAATGAGCAGTTCTTC. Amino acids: CASSWGQYNEQFF.

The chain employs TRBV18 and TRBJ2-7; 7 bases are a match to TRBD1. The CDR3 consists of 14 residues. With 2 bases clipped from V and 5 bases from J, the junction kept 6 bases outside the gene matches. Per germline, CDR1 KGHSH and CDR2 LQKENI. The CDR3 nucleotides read TGTGCCAGCTCACCATCCAGGGGGAATCACGAGCAGTACTTC. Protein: CASSPSRGNHEQYF.

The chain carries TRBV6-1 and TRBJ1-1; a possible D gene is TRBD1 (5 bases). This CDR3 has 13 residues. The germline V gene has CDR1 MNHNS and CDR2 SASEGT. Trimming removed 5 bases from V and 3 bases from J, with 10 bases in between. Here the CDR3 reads CASSPPGHTEAFF. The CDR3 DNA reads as TGTGCCAGCAGTCCTCCAGGGCACACTGAAGCTTTCTTT.

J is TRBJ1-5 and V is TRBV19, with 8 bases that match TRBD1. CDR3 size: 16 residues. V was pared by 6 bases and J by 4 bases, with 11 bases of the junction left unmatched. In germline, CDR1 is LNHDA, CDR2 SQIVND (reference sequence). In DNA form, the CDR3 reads TGTGCCAGTAGGCGTACAGGGGGAGGGACAAATCAGCCCCAGCATTTT. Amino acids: CASRRTGGGTNQPQHF.

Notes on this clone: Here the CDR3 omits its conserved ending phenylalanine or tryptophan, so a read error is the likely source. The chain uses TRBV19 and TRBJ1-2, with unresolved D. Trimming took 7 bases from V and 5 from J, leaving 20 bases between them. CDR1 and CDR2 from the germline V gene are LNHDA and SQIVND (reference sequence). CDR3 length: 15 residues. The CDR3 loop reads CASTNWVGQSYGYTL. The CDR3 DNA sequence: TGTGCCAGTACCAATTGGGTTGGGCAGAGTTATGGCTACACCCTC.

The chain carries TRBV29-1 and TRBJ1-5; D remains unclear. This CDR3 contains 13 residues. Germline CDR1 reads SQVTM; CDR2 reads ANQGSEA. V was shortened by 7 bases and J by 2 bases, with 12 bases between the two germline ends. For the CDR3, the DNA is TGCAGCGCAAGTTTAGAGGGCAATCAGCCCCAGCATTTT. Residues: CSASLEGNQPQHF.